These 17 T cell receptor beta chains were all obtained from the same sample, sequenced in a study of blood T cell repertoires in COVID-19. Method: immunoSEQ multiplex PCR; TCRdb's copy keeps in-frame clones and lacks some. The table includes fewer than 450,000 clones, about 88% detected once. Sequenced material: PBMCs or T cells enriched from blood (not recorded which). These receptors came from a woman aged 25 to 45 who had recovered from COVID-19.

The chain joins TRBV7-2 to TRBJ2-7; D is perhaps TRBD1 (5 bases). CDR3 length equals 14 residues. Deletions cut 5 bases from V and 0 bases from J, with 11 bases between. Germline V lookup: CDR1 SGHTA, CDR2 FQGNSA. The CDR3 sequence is CASSPGSGSYEQYF. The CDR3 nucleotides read TGTGCCAGCAGCCCAGGGTCGGGCTCCTACGAGCAGTACTTC. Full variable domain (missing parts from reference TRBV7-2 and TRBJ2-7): GAGVSQSPSNKVTEKGKDVELRCDPISGHTALYWYRQSLGQGLEFLIYFQGNSAPDKSGLPSDRFSAERTGGSVSTLTIQRTQQEDSAVYLCASSPGSGSYEQYFGPGTRLTVT.

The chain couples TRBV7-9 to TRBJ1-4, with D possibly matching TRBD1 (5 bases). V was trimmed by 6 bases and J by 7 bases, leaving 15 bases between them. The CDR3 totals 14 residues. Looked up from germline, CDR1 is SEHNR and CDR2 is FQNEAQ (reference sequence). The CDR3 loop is CASRARDEAEKLFF. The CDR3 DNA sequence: TGTGCCAGCAGGGCCAGGGATGAGGCTGAAAAACTGTTTTTT.

The chain's CDR3 is CASSKVAPTGEAFF. CDR3 DNA sequence: TGTGCCAGCAGCAAAGTCGCCCCAACAGGTGAAGCTTTCTTT. The rearrangement uses TRBV21-1 and TRBJ1-1; TRBD1 is taken as the D call from the table, unchecked against the DNA. TRBV21-1 is a known pseudogene. The CDR3 spans 14 residues.

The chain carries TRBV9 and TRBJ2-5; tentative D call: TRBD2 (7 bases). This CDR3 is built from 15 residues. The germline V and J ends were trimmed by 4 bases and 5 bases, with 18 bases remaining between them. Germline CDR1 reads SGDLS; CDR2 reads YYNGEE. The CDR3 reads CASSPDRGGAETQYF. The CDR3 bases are TGTGCCAGCAGCCCCGATAGGGGGGGGGCTGAGACCCAGTACTTC.

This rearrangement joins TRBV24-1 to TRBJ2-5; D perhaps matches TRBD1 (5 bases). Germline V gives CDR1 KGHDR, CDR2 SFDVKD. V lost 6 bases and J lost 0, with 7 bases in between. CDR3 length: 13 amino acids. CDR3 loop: CATSPGYQETQYF. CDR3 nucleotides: TGTGCCACCAGTCCAGGGTACCAAGAGACCCAGTACTTC.

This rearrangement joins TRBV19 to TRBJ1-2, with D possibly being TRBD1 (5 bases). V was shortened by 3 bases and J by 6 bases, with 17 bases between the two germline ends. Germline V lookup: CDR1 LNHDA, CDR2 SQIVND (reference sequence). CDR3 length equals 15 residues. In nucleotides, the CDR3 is TGTGCCAGTAGTATCCGGGATTGGGGGGGAGATGGCTACACCTTC. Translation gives CASSIRDWGGDGYTF.

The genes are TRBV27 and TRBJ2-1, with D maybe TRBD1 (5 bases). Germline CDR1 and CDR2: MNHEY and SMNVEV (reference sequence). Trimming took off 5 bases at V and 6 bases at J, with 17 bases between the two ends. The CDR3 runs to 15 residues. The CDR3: CASSRPALRANEQFF. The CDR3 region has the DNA TGTGCCAGCAGTAGGCCGGCCCTCAGGGCCAATGAGCAGTTCTTC.

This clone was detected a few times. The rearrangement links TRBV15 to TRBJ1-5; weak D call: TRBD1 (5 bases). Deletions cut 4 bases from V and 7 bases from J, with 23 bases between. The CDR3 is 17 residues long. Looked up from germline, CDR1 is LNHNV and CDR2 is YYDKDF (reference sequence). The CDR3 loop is CATSTARGGARRQPQHF. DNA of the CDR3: TGTGCCACCAGCACCGCGAGGGGAGGGGCGCGTAGGCAGCCCCAGCATTTT.

CDR3 sequence: CASSYGLPNEKLFF. The CDR3 nucleotides read TGTGCCAGCAGTTACGGGCTTCCCAATGAAAAACTGTTTTTT. V gene TRBV6-2 or TRBV6-3 combines with J gene TRBJ1-4, with D unresolved. Looked up from germline, CDR1 is MNHEY and CDR2 is SVGEGT. The CDR3 is 14 residues long. Trimming removed 2 bases from V and 5 bases from J, with 9 bases in between.

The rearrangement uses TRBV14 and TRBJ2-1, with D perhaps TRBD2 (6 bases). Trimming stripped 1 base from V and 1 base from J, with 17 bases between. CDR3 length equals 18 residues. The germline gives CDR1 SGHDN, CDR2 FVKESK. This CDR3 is CASSQVSTGLPSYNEQFF. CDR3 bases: TGTGCCAGCAGCCAAGTATCGACGGGACTCCCTTCCTACAATGAGCAGTTCTTC. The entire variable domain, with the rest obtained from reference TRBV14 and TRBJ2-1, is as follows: EAGVTQFPSHSVIEKGQTVTLRCDPISGHDNLYWYRRVMGKEIKFLLHFVKESKQDESGMPNNRFLAERTGGTYSTLKVQPAELEDSGVYFCASSQVSTGLPSYNEQFFGPGTRLTVL.

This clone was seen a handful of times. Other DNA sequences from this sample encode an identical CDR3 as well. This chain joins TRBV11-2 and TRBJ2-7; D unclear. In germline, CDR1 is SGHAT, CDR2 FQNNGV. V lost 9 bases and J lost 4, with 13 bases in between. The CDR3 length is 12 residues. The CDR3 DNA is TGTGCCAGTAAACCAGGCACTTACGAGCAGTACTTC. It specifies CASKPGTYEQYF. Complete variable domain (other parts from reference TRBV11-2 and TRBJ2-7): EAGVAQSPRYKIIEKRQSVAFWCNPISGHATLYWYQQILGQGPKLLIQFQNNGVVDDSQLPKDRFSAERLKGVDSTLKIQPAKLEDSAVYLCASKPGTYEQYFGPGTRLTVT.

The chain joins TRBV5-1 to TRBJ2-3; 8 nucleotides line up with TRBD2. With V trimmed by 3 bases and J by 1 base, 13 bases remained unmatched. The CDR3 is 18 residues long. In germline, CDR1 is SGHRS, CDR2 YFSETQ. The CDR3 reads CASSSTSAASGRTDTQYF. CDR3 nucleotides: TGCGCCAGCAGCTCAACCTCGGCGGCTAGCGGGCGCACAGATACGCAGTATTTT.

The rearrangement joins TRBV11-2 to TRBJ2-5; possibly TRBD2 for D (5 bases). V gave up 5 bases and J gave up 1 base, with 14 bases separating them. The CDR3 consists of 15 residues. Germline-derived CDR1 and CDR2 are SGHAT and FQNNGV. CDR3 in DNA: TGTGCCAGCAGCCAGATGGCGGGCGCCCAAGAGACCCAGTACTTC. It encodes CASSQMAGAQETQYF.

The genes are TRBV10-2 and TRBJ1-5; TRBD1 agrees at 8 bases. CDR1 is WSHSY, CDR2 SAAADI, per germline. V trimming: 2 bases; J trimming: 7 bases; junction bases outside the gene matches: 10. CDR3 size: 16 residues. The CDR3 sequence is CASSEPLGQGGQPQHF. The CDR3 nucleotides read TGCGCCAGCAGTGAGCCCCTCGGACAGGGTGGACAGCCCCAGCATTTT.

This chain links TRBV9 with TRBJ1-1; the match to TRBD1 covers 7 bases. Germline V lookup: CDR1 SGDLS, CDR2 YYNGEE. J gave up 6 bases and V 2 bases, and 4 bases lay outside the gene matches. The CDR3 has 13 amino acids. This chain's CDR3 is CASSVTGDSEAFF. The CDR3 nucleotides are TGTGCCAGCAGCGTCACAGGGGACTCTGAAGCTTTCTTT.

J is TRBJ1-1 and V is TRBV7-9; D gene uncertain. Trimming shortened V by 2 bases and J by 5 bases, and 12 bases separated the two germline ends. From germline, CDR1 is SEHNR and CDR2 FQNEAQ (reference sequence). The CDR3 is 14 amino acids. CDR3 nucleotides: TGTGCCAGCAGCTTATCGCGGGGAGGTACTGAAGCTTTCTTT. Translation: CASSLSRGGTEAFF.

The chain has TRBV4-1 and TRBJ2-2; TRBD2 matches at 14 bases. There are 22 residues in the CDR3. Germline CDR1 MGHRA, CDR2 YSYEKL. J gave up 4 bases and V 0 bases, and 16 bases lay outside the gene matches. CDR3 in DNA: TGCGCCAGCAGCCAAGAATGGCCAGCGAGACTAGCGGGGGGGCCGGCCACCGGGGAGCTGTTTTTT. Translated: CASSQEWPARLAGGPATGELFF.